One and the same sample provided the 19 T cell receptor beta chains below, sequenced in a study of blood T cell repertoires in COVID-19. The data were produced by immunoSEQ multiplex PCR, yet TCRdb's version contains in-frame clones alone and is incomplete. This sample yields about 150,000 clones, of which around 87% are seen a single time; less than 5% belongs to the top ten. Sequencing was performed on PBMCs or T cells enriched from blood (not recorded which). These receptors all stem from a woman aged 40-49 years who had been exposed to COVID-19.

This chain's CDR3 is CASQDRANEQFF. For the CDR3, the DNA is TGTGCCAGCCAGGACAGGGCGAATGAGCAGTTCTTC. The rearrangement joins TRBV2 to TRBJ2-1, with 8 bases that match TRBD1. CDR1 SNHLY and CDR2 FYNNEI come from the germline V gene. The CDR3 totals 12 residues. Trimming at V came to 8 bases and at J to 7 bases, leaving 4 bases not matched to a gene.

This chain links TRBV18 with TRBJ2-7; D possibly corresponds to TRBD1 (6 bases). The CDR3 length is 12 residues. CDR1 is KGHSH, CDR2 LQKENI, per germline. Trimming removed 6 bases from V and 7 bases from J, with 13 bases in between. CDR3 nucleotide sequence: TGTGCCAGCTCCCTCGCACAGGGAGAGCAGTACTTC. This sequence encodes CASSLAQGEQYF.

Written as DNA, the CDR3 is TGTGCCAGCCTCCGAGTAGATACGCAGTATTTT. It translates to CASLRVDTQYF. V is TRBV6-6 and J is TRBJ2-3; D is unresolved. CDR1 is MNHNY, CDR2 SVGAGI, per germline (reference sequence). Trimming removed 8 bases at V and 5 bases at J, with 8 bases between. The CDR3 length is 11 residues.

The rearrangement joins TRBV6-4 to TRBJ1-2, with a weak D call TRBD1 (5 bases). The CDR3 loop spans 14 amino acids. Germline V gene data show CDR1 as MRHNA and CDR2 as SNTAGT. The V end was cut by 5 bases, the J end by 8 bases, with 18 bases between. Written as DNA, the CDR3 is TGTGCCAGCAGTCCCTCCCGGGAGGGGACGGGCTACACCTTC. Protein: CASSPSREGTGYTF.

The chain has TRBV5-1 and TRBJ1-1; 7 bases are a match to TRBD1. The CDR3 consists of 16 residues. Germline CDR1 and CDR2: SGHRS and YFSETQ. V shed 0 bases and J 0 bases; nucleotides not matched to a gene: 5. CDR3 in amino acids: CASSLGRGRMNTEAFF. The CDR3 nucleotides are TGCGCCAGCAGCTTGGGGAGGGGGCGTATGAACACTGAAGCTTTCTTT.

The chain couples TRBV27 to TRBJ2-7; TRBD1 might be the D (6 bases). Trimming took 6 bases from V and 2 from J, leaving 11 bases between them. The CDR3 has 13 residues. From germline, CDR1 is MNHEY and CDR2 SMNVEV (reference sequence). The CDR3 loop reads CASRTGQAYEQYF. The CDR3 DNA follows: TGTGCCAGCAGAACGGGACAAGCCTACGAGCAGTACTTC.

The genes are TRBV29-1 and TRBJ1-2, with 7 nucleotides matching TRBD1. Looked up from germline, CDR1 is SQVTM and CDR2 is ANQGSEA. The length of the CDR3 is 13 residues. Trimming at V came to 6 bases and at J to 6 bases, leaving 10 bases not matched to a gene. CDR3 nucleotides: TGCAGCGTCCGCCGAGGGGGCAAGGATGGCTACACCTTC. It translates to CSVRRGGKDGYTF.

The genes are TRBV28 and TRBJ1-1, with D unresolved. Germline CDR1 reads MDHEN; CDR2 reads SYDVKM. This CDR3 contains 12 residues. Trimming removed 5 bases at V and 8 bases at J, with 12 bases between. Written as DNA, the CDR3 is TGTGCCAGCAGTCCCTTACATGTGGAAGCTTTCTTT. This codes for CASSPLHVEAFF. Full variable domain (remainder filled in from reference TRBV28 and TRBJ1-1): DVKVTQSSRYLVKRTGEKVFLECVQDMDHENMFWYRQDPGLGLRLIYFSYDVKMKEKGDIPEGYSVSREKKERFSLILESASTNQTSMYLCASSPLHVEAFFGQGTRLTVV.

V gene TRBV10-1 combines with J gene TRBJ2-3; D perhaps matches TRBD1 (6 bases). This CDR3 spans 14 amino acids. Deletions cut 3 bases from V and 2 bases from J, with 9 bases between. Germline V CDR1 and CDR2: WNHNN, SYGVQD (reference sequence). CDR3: CASSDGQSTDTQYF. CDR3 DNA: TGCGCCAGCAGTGACGGACAGTCCACAGATACGCAGTATTTT.

This clone was counted a single time. V and J are TRBV7-9 and TRBJ1-1, with D unclear. Germline assignment: CDR1 SEHNR and CDR2 FQNEAQ (reference sequence). The CDR3 loop spans 11 amino acids. Trimming pared 5 bases from V and 8 bases from J, leaving 9 bases between. The DNA for the CDR3 is TGTGCCAGCAGCGTAAAGCCCGAAGCTTTCTTT. Protein sequence: CASSVKPEAFF.

The chain employs TRBV6-5 and TRBJ1-2; the D gene is possibly TRBD1 (5 bases). V was clipped by 0 bases and J by 9 bases, with 14 bases between them. The CDR3 runs to 14 residues. Germline CDR1 is MNHEY and CDR2 is SVGAGI. The CDR3 DNA follows: TGTGCCAGCAGTTACTCGGGGCAGGCTATGAGCTACACCTTC. This encodes CASSYSGQAMSYTF.

V is TRBV5-6 and J is TRBJ2-1, with 8 nucleotides matching TRBD1. Germline loops: CDR1 SGHDT, CDR2 YYEEEE. V lost 4 bases and J lost 6; bases outside the gene matches: 15. The CDR3 is 17 residues long. CDR3 residues: CASSLLRQGSGANEQFF. CDR3 in DNA: TGTGCCAGCAGCCTCCTCCGACAGGGGAGTGGAGCCAATGAGCAGTTCTTC.

The chain combines TRBV6-2 or TRBV6-3 with TRBJ1-4; perhaps TRBD1 as D (5 bases). The CDR3 is 14 amino acids. Germline V CDR1 and CDR2: MNHEY, SVGEGT. V shed 6 bases and J shed 7 bases, with 15 bases lying between them. The CDR3 here is CASSDAGPAEKLFF. Here the CDR3 DNA reads TGTGCCAGCAGCGACGCGGGGCCGGCTGAAAAACTGTTTTTT.

The chain recombines TRBV27 with TRBJ1-5, with 9 positions matching TRBD1. The germline gives CDR1 MNHEY, CDR2 SMNVEV (reference sequence). The CDR3 consists of 16 residues. V shed 4 bases and J 0 bases; nucleotides not matched to a gene: 4. This chain's CDR3 is CASSSQGAHSNQPQHF. The DNA for the CDR3 is TGTGCCAGCAGTTCACAGGGGGCGCATAGCAATCAGCCCCAGCATTTT.

The V gene is TRBV5-1, the J gene TRBJ1-4; D gene uncertain. V dropped 4 bases and J dropped 0 bases, with 10 bases sitting between them. CDR1 SGHRS and CDR2 YFSETQ come from the germline V gene. The CDR3 sequence is 15 residues long. For the CDR3, the DNA is TGCGCCAGCAGCCAAGGAGTTGCAACTAATGAAAAACTGTTTTTT. Its translation is CASSQGVATNEKLFF.

The rearrangement uses TRBV12-3 or TRBV12-4 and TRBJ1-3; D not certain. V lost 7 bases and J lost 4, with 11 bases in between. The CDR3 covers 13 residues. CDR3 DNA: TGTGCCAGCACAGGTCGCTTGGGAAACACCATATATTTT. Translated: CASTGRLGNTIYF.

The chain carries TRBV28 and TRBJ2-1; D perhaps matches TRBD1 (5 bases). This CDR3 comprises 13 residues. The V end was cut by 8 bases, the J end by 4 bases, with 12 bases between. The germline V gene encodes CDR1 MDHEN and CDR2 SYDVKM. For the CDR3, the DNA is TGTGCCAGCGGCCCAAGGGGATACAATGAGCAGTTCTTC. Translated, it gives CASGPRGYNEQFF.

This chain connects TRBV3-1 (or the pseudogene TRBV3-2) to TRBJ1-1, with a tentative D call TRBD1 (6 bases). Germline loops: CDR1 LGHDT, CDR2 YNNKEL (reference sequence). This CDR3 contains 15 residues. V lost 4 bases to trimming and J lost 3 bases, with 15 bases between them. The CDR3: CASSLRPDSYTEAFF. The CDR3 coding sequence is TGTGCCAGCAGCCTAAGACCGGACAGCTACACTGAAGCTTTCTTT.

The rearrangement uses TRBV7-9 and TRBJ1-2; D is uncertain. Trimming stripped 1 base from V and 1 base from J, with 10 bases between. Germline values: CDR1 SEHNR, CDR2 FQNEAQ (reference sequence). There are 15 residues in the CDR3. Written as DNA, the CDR3 is TGTGCCAGCAGCTTAGAGGTCGAGGTTAACTATGGCTACACCTTC. Its translation is CASSLEVEVNYGYTF.